This TCR beta chain was sequenced during a study of shared clonotypes between healthy human individuals. The study, taken as a whole, reports: The small donor group covered limited genetic and exposure diversity. Memory subsets generally showed smaller estimated richness than naive subsets did.

Adult Caucasians living in Nashville, Tennessee made up all of the donors. Under the authors' procedure: Junction-only sequences produced by ImmunoSEQ had no quality scores, so filtering differed. TCRdb's table, derived via immunoSEQ multiplex PCR, lists solely in-frame clones and lacks some. V and J calls and clone size are those listed in that table; D and trimming were worked out from the DNA. The sample records fewer than 1.6 million clones, around 98.5% being singletons. This CDR3 has 11 residues. The V end lost 4 bases, the J end lost 7 bases, and 9 bases lay between the germline ends. The germline gives CDR1 SGHNT, CDR2 YYREEE (reference sequence). Comment on this clone: The antigen is unknown.

This sequence was found in a man younger than 40 in good health. This chain uses TRBV5-4 with TRBJ2-7; no clear D gene. What was sequenced was naive CD4+ T cells sorted from blood. Subset in this sample: CD45RA+ positively selected. The DNA for the CDR3 is TGTGCCAGCAGCAAGGAAGCGGAGCAGTACTTC. This codes for CASSKEAEQYF.